The clone carrying this TCR beta chain came up many times. The antigen is undetermined. The CDR3 is 12 residues long. The germline V gene has CDR1 SQVTM and CDR2 ANQGSEA. Trimming took 7 bases from V and 2 from J, leaving 10 bases between them. The sample originates from a study of blood T cells in healthy people across ages. In the study overall: The template switching approach captured approximately one barcoded beta molecule for every two T cells. Study results and caveats: Both naive CD4+ cell counts and diversity were greater in long-lived donors than in aged donors.

The use of a sample-barcoded 5' primer and a J-beta primer mix characterized a second PCR of roughly 6 to 11 cycles. TCRdb fed the 5' RACE reads into MiXCR, producing one record per CDR3 protein. The repertoire includes roughly 1,500,000 distinct CDR3 sequences, roughly 32% of them detected once, and approximately 10% sits in the top ten. No fewer than 5.5 micrograms of total RNA were isolated from every sample. The source is a young woman in good health. Sequenced: blood. This rearrangement joins TRBV29-1 to TRBJ2-3; D is undetermined. The CDR3, as DNA: TGCAGCGATGCCCGATCCACAGATACGCAGTATTTT. Translated: CSDARSTDTQYF.